Following are 3 T cell receptor beta chains from one sample sequenced in a study of OX40 agonist ivuxolimab in advanced cancers. Measured with immunoSEQ multiplex PCR; TCRdb has only the in-frame clones, and not every one. The data contain about 64,000 clones, 80% to 90% of them singletons. The source was CD4+ or CD8+ T cells sorted from blood, collected in a trial of the OX40 agonist ivuxolimab. These receptors all come from an adult with an advanced solid tumor such as melanoma, head and neck, liver or kidney cancer.

V is TRBV27 and J is TRBJ1-3, with a possible D match to TRBD1 (6 bases). Trimming removed 3 bases at V and 0 bases at J, with 12 bases between. CDR3 length: 16 residues. Germline CDR1 MNHEY, CDR2 SMNVEV (reference sequence). The CDR3 is CASSFRGPSSGNTIYF. DNA of the CDR3: TGTGCCAGCAGTTTCAGGGGACCCAGCTCTGGAAACACCATATATTTT.

This clone was counted between two and nine times. This rearrangement joins TRBV11-2 to TRBJ1-1; D unclear. Germline assignment: CDR1 SGHAT and CDR2 FQNNGV. The CDR3 is made up of 11 amino acids. V was cut by 7 bases and J by 0 bases, with 3 bases left in between. The CDR3 coding sequence is TGTGCCAGCACCATGAACACTGAAGCTTTCTTT. Amino acid sequence: CASTMNTEAFF.

The genes are TRBV29-1 and TRBJ2-5, with D hard to call. In germline, CDR1 is SQVTM, CDR2 ANQGSEA. Trimming left V 0 bases short and J 0 bases short, with 5 bases between. The CDR3 runs 13 residues. As DNA, the CDR3 is TGCAGCGTTGAAGATCTTTACCAAGAGACCCAGTACTTC. This sequence encodes CSVEDLYQETQYF.